This T cell receptor (beta chain) was obtained from a study of T-cell memory formation after mild COVID-19. Germline CDR1 reads SNHLY; CDR2 reads FYNNEI. Trimming cost V 3 bases and J 2 bases; bases outside gene matches: 9. The CDR3 length is 17 residues. MiXCR was run by TCRdb on the 5' RACE reads, yielding one entry per CDR3 protein. The table has some 48,000 distinct CDR3 sequences, 27% seen once. This rearrangement joins TRBV2 to TRBJ2-3, with 9 bases identical to TRBD2. Sequences were obtained from PBMCs or a T cell subset sorted from them (not recorded which). The TCR comes from a man between 18 and 35 years old who had mild COVID-19 (a few samples of this study predate the infection). Cell type and time point are not known. The CDR3 DNA reads TGTGCCAGCAGTGAGACCTTGACGGGACTAGCCACAGATACGCAGTATTTT. Translated: CASSETLTGLATDTQYF.